These T cell receptor beta chains were read from a single sample in a study of blood T cell repertoires in COVID-19. The assay was immunoSEQ multiplex PCR, and TCRdb's table has in-frame clones only and misses some. The sample has 200,000 to 300,000 clones; 84% are singletons. Sequencing was done on a sample of peripheral blood. The receptors were gathered from a man aged 45-65 years with acute or convalescent COVID-19. CDR3s include the opening cysteine and the closing phenylalanine or tryptophan. The order of the fields is D gene, J gene, clone size, V gene, CDR3 length, CDR3 DNA, CDR3 protein. D genes are given only for firm matches. Clone size, where shown, is once, few, many, or a class for clones that have expanded.

TRBD2 TRBJ2-7 - TRBV3-1/TRBV3-2 15 TGTGCCAGCAGGGGTTATGGACTAGCGGGATACGAGCAGTACTTC CASRGYGLAGYEQYF
TRBD1 TRBJ1-5 - TRBV28 15 TGTGCCAGCAGTTTATTCGGGGACAGGAATCAGCCCCAGCATTTT CASSLFGDRNQPQHF
TRBD2 TRBJ2-5 - TRBV10-3 13 TGTGCCATCATGACTAGCGGGCAAGAGACCCAGTACTTC CAIMTSGQETQYF
TRBD1 TRBJ2-7 once TRBV12-5 15 TGTGCTAGTGGTTTGGGGACGACAGGGGACACCGAGCAGTACTTC CASGLGTTGDTEQYF
TRBD1 TRBJ2-1 - TRBV18 14 TGTGCCAGCTCTCCCGGACAGGGTGTGGATGAGCAGTTCTTC CASSPGQGVDEQFF
- TRBJ2-3 - TRBV6-6 12 TGTGCCGTTACAGGTAGCACAGATACGCAGTATTTT CAVTGSTDTQYF
- TRBJ1-1 - TRBV3-1/TRBV3-2 12 TGTGCCAGCAGCCAAGAGTGGCAGGAAGCTTTCTTT CASSQEWQEAFF
- TRBJ1-4 - TRBV5-4 17 TGTGCCAGCAGCTTAAGTGGAGGGGACCGGCTTCGTGAAAAACTGTTTTTT CASSLSGGDRLREKLFF
- TRBJ2-3 - TRBV4-1 17 TGCGCCAGCAGCCAAGATCTGGCGACATTAGTTGCAGATACGCAGTATTTT CASSQDLATLVADTQYF
- TRBJ1-5 - TRBV19 14 TGTGCCAGTACCTTGGACGGGGAAAATCAGCCCCAGCATTTT CASTLDGENQPQHF
- TRBJ1-5 many TRBV5-1 22 TGCGCCAGCAGCTTGTACCCTCCCCCCAAAAACACCGCCAAACATAGCAATCAGCCCCAGCATTTT CASSLYPPPKNTAKHSNQPQHF
- TRBJ2-1 - TRBV2 17 TGTGCCAGCAGTGAAATAGCGCCTCCGAGCTCCTACAATGAGCAGTTCTTC CASSEIAPPSSYNEQFF
- TRBJ1-5 - TRBV18 14 TGTGCCAGCTCACCTTTAGTCAGCGCTCAGCCCCAGCATTTT CASSPLVSAQPQHF
- TRBJ1-2 - TRBV18 18 TGTGCCAGCTCACCTAGTAACAGGGCGTTCGGGGGGACCTATGGCTACACCTTC CASSPSNRAFGGTYGYTF
- TRBJ1-1 - TRBV10-3 16 TGTGCCATCAGTGATGAGGGAAGTCTCCGGAGGGCTGAAGCTTTCTTT CAISDEGSLRRAEAFF
- TRBJ2-2 - TRBV9 13 TGTGCCAGCACCACTGATGTCACCGGGGAGCTGTTTTTT CASTTDVTGELFF
- TRBJ2-2 - TRBV9 14 TGTGCCAGCACCGACCGGAGCGGCACCGGGGAGCTGTTTTTT CASTDRSGTGELFF
TRBD1 TRBJ1-4 - TRBV10-3 14 TGTGCCATCAGTGAGTCGACAGGGAATGAAAAACTGTTTTTT CAISESTGNEKLFF
- TRBJ2-7 - TRBV13 11 TGTGCCAGCAGCTTAACGGGTGAGCAGTACTTC CASSLTGEQYF
- TRBJ1-3 - TRBV30 15 TGTGCCTGGAGCCCCACAGGGTTCACTGGAAACACCATATATTTT CAWSPTGFTGNTIYF
- TRBJ2-1 - TRBV15 13 TGTGCCACCAGCAGAGATCTGAGTCATGAGCAGTTCTTC CATSRDLSHEQFF
TRBD2 TRBJ2-7 - TRBV14 15 TGTGCCAGCCAAGTAGCGGGGGCCCTCTCCTACGAGCAGTACTTC CASQVAGALSYEQYF
TRBD2 TRBJ2-1 - TRBV5-1 18 TGCGCCAGCAGCTTGGTTGCTAGCGGGGCTATCTCCTACAATGAGCAGTTCTTC CASSLVASGAISYNEQFF
- TRBJ2-7 - TRBV27 17 TGTGCCAGCAGCCCAAGAGGCGGGGGCCCGGGGCGCAACGAGCAGTACTTC CASSPRGGGPGRNEQYF
- TRBJ2-7 - TRBV15 13 TGTGCCACCAGCAGAGCCAATTCCTACGAGCAGTACTTC CATSRANSYEQYF
TRBD2 TRBJ2-2 - TRBV10-3 18 TGTGCCATCAGCCATCCGGGACTAGCGGGGGGAGATACCGGGGAGCTGTTTTTT CAISHPGLAGGDTGELFF
TRBD1 TRBJ1-6 - TRBV5-4 11 TGTGCCAGCAGCTGGGGACAGGAGATCCACTTT CASSWGQEIHF
- TRBJ1-3 - TRBV5-8 17 TGTGCCAGCAGCTTGTTTCTTAGACAGAACTCTGGAAACACCATATATTTT CASSLFLRQNSGNTIYF